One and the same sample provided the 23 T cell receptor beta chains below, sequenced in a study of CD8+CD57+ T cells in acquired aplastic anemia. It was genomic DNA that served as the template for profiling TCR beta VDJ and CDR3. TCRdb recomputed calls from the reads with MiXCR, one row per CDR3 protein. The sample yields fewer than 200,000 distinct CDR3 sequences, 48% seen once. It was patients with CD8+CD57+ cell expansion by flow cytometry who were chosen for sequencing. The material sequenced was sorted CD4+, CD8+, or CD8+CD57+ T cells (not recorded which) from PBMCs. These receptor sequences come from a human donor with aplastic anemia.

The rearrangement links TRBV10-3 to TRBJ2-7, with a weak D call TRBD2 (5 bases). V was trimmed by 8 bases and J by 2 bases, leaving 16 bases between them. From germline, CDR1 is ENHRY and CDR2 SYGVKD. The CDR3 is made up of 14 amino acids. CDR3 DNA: TGTGCCATCTCCAGAGCGGCGTCTACCTACGAGCAGTACTTC. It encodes CAISRAASTYEQYF.

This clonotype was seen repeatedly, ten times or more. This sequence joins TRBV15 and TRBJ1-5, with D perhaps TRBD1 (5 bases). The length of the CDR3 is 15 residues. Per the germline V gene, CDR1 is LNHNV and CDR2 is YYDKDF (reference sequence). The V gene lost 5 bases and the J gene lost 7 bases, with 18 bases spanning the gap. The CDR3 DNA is TGTGCCACCAGCGCCCGGGACTTGAGCTCCCAGCCCCAGCATTTT. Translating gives CATSARDLSSQPQHF.

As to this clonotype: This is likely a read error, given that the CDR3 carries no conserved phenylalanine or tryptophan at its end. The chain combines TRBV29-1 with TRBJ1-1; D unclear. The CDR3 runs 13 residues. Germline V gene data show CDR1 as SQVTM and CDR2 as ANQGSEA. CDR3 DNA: TGCAGCGTTGTTGGAACTTGGAGCACTGGAGCTTTCCTT. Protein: CSVVGTWSTGAFL.

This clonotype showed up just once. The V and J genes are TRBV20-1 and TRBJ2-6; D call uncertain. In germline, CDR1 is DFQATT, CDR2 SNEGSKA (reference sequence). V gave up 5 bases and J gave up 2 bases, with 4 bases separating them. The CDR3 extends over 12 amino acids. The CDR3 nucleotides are TGCAGTGCTCCCACTGGGGCCAACGTCCTGACTTTC. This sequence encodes CSAPTGANVLTF.

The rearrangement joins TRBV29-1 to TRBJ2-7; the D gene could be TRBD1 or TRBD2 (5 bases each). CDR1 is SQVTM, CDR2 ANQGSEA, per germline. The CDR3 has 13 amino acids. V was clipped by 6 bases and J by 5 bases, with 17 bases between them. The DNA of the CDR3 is TGCAGCGTAGCCCCGGGGCACGGGGACGAGCAGTACTTC. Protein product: CSVAPGHGDEQYF.

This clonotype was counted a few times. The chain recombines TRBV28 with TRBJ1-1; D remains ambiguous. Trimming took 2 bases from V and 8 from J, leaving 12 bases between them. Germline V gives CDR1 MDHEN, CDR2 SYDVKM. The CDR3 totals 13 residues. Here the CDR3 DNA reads TGTGCCAGCAGTTTACTCTCGACGCGGGAAGCTTTCTTT. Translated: CASSLLSTREAFF.

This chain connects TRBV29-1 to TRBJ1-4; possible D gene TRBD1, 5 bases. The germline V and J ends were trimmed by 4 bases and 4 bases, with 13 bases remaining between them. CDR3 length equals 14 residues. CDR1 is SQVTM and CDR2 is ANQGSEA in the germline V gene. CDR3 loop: CSVGLGGYNEKLFF. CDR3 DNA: TGCAGCGTTGGATTGGGGGGATATAATGAAAAACTGTTTTTT. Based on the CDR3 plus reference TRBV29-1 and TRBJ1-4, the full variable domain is SAVISQKPSRDICQRGTSLTIQCQVDSQVTMMFWYRQQPGQSLTLIATANQGSEATYESGFVIDKFPISRPNLTFSTLTVSNMSPEDSSIYLCSVGLGGYNEKLFFGSGTQLSVL.

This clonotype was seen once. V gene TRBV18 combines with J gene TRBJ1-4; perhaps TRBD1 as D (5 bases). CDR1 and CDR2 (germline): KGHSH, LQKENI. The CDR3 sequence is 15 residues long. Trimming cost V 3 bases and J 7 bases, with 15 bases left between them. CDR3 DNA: TGTGCCAGCTCACCCACGGCAGGGTCTATTGAAAAACTGTTTTTT. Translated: CASSPTAGSIEKLFF.

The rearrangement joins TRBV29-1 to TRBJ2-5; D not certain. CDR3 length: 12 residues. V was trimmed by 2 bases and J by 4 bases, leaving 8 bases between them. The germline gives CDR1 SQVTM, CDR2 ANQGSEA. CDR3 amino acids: CSVEPGGETQYF. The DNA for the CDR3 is TGCAGCGTTGAACCAGGTGGAGAGACCCAGTACTTC.

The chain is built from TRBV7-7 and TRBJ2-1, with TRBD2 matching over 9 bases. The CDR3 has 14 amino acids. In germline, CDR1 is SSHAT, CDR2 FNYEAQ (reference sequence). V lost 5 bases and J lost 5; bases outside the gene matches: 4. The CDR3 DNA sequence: TGTGCCAGCAGCCCCGGGACTAGCCACAATGAGCAGTTCTTC. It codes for CASSPGTSHNEQFF.

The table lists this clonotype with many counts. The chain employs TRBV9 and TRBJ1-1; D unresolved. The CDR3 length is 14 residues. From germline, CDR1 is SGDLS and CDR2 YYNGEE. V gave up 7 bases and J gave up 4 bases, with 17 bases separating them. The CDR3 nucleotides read TGTGCCAGCGCTCCTAGGGAGGGCTTCACTGAAGCTTTCTTT. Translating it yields CASAPREGFTEAFF.

The CDR3 DNA sequence: TGCGCCAGCAAAGGTGACAGCTACGAGCAGTACTTC. This gives the protein CASKGDSYEQYF. The chain employs TRBV5-1 and TRBJ2-7; possible D gene TRBD1, 5 bases. V shed 6 bases and J shed 3 bases, with 10 bases lying between them. The germline V gene encodes CDR1 SGHRS and CDR2 YFSETQ. The length of the CDR3 is 12 residues.

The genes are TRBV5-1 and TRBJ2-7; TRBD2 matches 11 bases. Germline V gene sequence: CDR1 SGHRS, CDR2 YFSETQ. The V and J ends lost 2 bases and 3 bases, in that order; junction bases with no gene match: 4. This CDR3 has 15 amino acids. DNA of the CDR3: TGCGCCAGCAGCTTACTGACTAGCGGGATCTACGAGCAGTACTTC. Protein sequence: CASSLLTSGIYEQYF.

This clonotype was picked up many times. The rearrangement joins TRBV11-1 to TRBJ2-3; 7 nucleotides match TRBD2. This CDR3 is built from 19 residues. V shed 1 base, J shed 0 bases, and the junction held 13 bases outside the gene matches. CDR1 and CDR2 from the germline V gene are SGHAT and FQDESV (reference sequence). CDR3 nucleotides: TGTGCCAGCAGCTTAGTGCGTATAACTAGCGATACTAGCACAGATACGCAGTATTTT. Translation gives CASSLVRITSDTSTDTQYF.

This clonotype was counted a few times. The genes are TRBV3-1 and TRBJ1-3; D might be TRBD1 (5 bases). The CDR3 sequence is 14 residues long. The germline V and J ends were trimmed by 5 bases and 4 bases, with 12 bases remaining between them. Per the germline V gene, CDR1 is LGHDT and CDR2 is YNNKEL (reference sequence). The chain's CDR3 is CASSYSNRGNTIYF. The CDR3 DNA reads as TGTGCCAGCAGCTATTCAAACAGGGGAAACACCATATATTTT.

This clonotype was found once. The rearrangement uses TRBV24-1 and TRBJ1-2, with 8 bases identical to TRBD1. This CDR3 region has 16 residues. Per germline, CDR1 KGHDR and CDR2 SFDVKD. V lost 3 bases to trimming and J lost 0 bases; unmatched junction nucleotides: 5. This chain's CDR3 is CATSDTGQGSNYGYTF. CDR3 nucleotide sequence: TGTGCCACCAGTGATACCGGACAGGGATCTAACTATGGCTACACCTTC.

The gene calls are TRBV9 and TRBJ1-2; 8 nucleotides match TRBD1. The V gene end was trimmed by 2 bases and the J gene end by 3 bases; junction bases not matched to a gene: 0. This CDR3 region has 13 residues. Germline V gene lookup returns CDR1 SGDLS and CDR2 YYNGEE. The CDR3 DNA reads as TGTGCCAGCAGCGTGGACAGGGACTATGGCTACACCTTC. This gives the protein CASSVDRDYGYTF.

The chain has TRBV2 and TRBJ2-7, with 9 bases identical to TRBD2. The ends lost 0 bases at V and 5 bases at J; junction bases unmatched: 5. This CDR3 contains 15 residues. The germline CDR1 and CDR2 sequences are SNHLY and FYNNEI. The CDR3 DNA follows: TGTGCCAGCAGTGAAGCGCGGGAGGGGAAACACGAGCAGTACTTC. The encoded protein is CASSEAREGKHEQYF. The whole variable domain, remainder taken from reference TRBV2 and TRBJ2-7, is EPEVTQTPSHQVTQMGQEVILRCVPISNHLYFYWYRQILGQKVEFLVSFYNNEISEKSEIFDDQFSVERPDGSNFTLKIRSTKLEDSAMYFCASSEAREGKHEQYFGPGTRLTVT.

The chain's CDR3 is CASRGLDMNTEAFF. The CDR3, as DNA: TGTGCCAGTAGGGGATTGGATATGAACACTGAAGCTTTCTTT. The chain carries TRBV19 and TRBJ1-1; D unresolved. Trimming left V 6 bases short and J 0 bases short, with 11 bases between. This CDR3 is built from 14 residues. Germline V gene sequence: CDR1 LNHDA, CDR2 SQIVND (reference sequence).

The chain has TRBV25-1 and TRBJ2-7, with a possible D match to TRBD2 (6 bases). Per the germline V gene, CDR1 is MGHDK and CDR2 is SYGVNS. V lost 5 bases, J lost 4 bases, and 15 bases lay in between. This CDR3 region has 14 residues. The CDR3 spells CASSPKGTSYEQYF. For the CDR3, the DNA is TGTGCCAGCAGTCCAAAAGGGACTTCATACGAGCAGTACTTC.

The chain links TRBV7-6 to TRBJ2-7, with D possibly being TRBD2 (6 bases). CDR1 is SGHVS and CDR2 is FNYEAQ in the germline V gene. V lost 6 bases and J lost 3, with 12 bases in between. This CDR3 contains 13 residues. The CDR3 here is CASSSGTFYEQYF. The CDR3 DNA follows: TGTGCCAGCAGTTCCGGGACTTTCTACGAGCAGTACTTC.

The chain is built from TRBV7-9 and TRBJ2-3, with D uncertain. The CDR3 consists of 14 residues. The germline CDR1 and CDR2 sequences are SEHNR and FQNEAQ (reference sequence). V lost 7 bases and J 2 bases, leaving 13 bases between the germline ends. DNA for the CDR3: TGTGCCAGCACTACAGTGGTTACCACAGATACGCAGTATTTT. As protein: CASTTVVTTDTQYF.

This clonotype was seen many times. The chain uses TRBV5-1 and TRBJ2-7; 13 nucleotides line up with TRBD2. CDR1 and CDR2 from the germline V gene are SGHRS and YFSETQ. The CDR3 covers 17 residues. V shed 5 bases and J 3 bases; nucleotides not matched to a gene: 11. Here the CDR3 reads CASRRTSGGLSNYEQYF. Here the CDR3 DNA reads TGCGCCAGCAGGAGGACTAGCGGGGGCCTTTCGAACTACGAGCAGTACTTC.